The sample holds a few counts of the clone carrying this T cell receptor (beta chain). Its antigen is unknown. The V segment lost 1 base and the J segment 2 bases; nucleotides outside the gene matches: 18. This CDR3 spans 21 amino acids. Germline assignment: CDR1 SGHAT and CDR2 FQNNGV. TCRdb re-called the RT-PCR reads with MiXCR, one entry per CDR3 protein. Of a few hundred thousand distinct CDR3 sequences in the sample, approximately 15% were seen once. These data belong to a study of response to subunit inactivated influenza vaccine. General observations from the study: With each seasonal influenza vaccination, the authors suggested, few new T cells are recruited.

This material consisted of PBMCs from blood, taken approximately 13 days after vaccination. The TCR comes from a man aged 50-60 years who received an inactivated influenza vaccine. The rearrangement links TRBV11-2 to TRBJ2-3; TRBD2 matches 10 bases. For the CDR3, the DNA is TGTGCCAGCAGCTTAGTTCCGGGCCTCGAGGGTACTAGCGGGACCACAGATACGCAGTATTTT. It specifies CASSLVPGLEGTSGTTDTQYF.